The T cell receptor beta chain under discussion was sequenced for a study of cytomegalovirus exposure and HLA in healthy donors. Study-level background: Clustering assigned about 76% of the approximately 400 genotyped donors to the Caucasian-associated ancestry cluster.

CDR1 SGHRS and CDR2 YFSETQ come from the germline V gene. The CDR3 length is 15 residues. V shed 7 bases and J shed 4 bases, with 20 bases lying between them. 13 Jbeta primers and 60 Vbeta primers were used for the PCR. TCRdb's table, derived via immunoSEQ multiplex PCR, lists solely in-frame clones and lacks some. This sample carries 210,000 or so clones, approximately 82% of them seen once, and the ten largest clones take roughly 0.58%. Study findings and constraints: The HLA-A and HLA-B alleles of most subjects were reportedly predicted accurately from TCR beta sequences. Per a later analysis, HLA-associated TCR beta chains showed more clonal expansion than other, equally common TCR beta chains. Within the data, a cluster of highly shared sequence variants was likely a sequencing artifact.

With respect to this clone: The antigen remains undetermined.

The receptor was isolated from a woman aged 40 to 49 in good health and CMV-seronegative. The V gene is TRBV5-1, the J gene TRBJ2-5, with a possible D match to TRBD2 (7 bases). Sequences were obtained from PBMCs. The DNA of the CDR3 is TGCGCCAGCTTCAAGGGGGGGGTAGATGGAGAGACCCAGTACTTC. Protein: CASFKGGVDGETQYF.